One and the same sample provided the 20 T cell receptor beta chains below, sequenced in a study of blood T cell repertoires in COVID-19. The method was immunoSEQ multiplex PCR; TCRdb's version includes in-frame clones alone and lacks a portion of them. Of over 150,000 clones listed, roughly 88% are singletons. The sequencing input was peripheral blood. Receptor source: a man aged 50 to 60 with COVID-19, enrolled during active disease.

The gene calls are TRBV25-1 and TRBJ2-2; a possible D gene is TRBD2 (6 bases). Per the germline V gene, CDR1 is MGHDK and CDR2 is SYGVNS. V lost 6 bases and J lost 5, with 7 bases in between. CDR3 length: 12 residues. CDR3 in amino acids: CASSGGTGELFF. CDR3 nucleotides: TGTGCCAGCAGCGGGGGAACCGGGGAGCTGTTTTTT.

CDR3 nucleotides: TGTGCCAGTAGTACCGGGACATCGGACACAGATACGCAGTATTTT. This codes for CASSTGTSDTDTQYF. V is TRBV19 and J is TRBJ2-3, with D perhaps matching TRBD1 (6 bases). The CDR3 covers 15 residues. Germline V gene lookup returns CDR1 LNHDA and CDR2 SQIVND (reference sequence). V was pared by 4 bases and J by 2 bases, with 13 bases between.

The rearrangement joins TRBV30 to TRBJ1-5; D perhaps matches TRBD1 (6 bases). The germline V gene encodes CDR1 GTSNPN and CDR2 SVGIG (reference sequence). This CDR3 region has 13 residues. V lost 5 bases to trimming and J lost 6 bases, with 14 bases between them. CDR3 in DNA: TGTGCCTGGGCACAGGGTATTAGTCAGCCCCAGCATTTT. This codes for CAWAQGISQPQHF.

The J gene is TRBJ2-1, the V gene TRBV27, with 9 nucleotides matching TRBD1. Looked up from germline, CDR1 is MNHEY and CDR2 is SMNVEV (reference sequence). The CDR3 is 13 residues long. V lost 11 bases, J lost 13 bases, and 15 bases stayed unmatched. In DNA form, the CDR3 reads TGTGCCTCAGGGGGGGACAGGGTTTCCCTACAGTTCTTC. Its protein is CASGGDRVSLQFF.

This clone showed up just once. CDR3 in amino acids: CASSHPLTSGGYNEQFF. The CDR3 DNA follows: TGTGCCAGTAGTCACCCCCTTACTAGCGGGGGCTACAATGAGCAGTTCTTC. The V call is TRBV19, the J call TRBJ2-1; 11 nucleotides line up with TRBD2. V lost 5 bases to trimming and J lost 3 bases; unmatched junction nucleotides: 9. Germline-derived CDR1 and CDR2 are LNHDA and SQIVND (reference sequence). CDR3 length: 17 residues.

The V and J genes are TRBV6-2 or TRBV6-3 and TRBJ2-2, with D perhaps matching TRBD1 (6 bases). Trimming pared 1 base from V and 3 bases from J, leaving 15 bases between. Germline V gene sequence: CDR1 MNHEY, CDR2 SVGEGT. This CDR3 spans 17 amino acids. The CDR3 sequence is CASSYLIRDTYTGELFF. In nucleotides, the CDR3 is TGTGCCAGCAGTTACTTGATCCGGGACACCTACACCGGGGAGCTGTTTTTT.

The chain combines TRBV7-2 with TRBJ2-2, with a possible D match to TRBD2 (5 bases). Germline CDR1 reads SGHTA; CDR2 reads FQGNSA. The V gene lost 4 bases and the J gene lost 0 bases, with 9 bases spanning the gap. This CDR3 spans 15 amino acids. The CDR3 loop reads CASSSTRTNTGELFF. The CDR3 nucleotides are TGTGCCAGCAGCTCAACTAGGACGAACACCGGGGAGCTGTTTTTT.

The chain couples TRBV11-2 to TRBJ2-2; 8 nucleotides match TRBD1. The CDR3 has 18 residues. The V gene end was trimmed by 5 bases and the J gene end by 0 bases; junction bases not matched to a gene: 11. CDR1 SGHAT and CDR2 FQNNGV come from the germline V gene. CDR3 residues: CASSRWGRGRPNTGELFF. DNA of the CDR3: TGTGCCAGCAGCAGATGGGGCAGGGGGCGTCCGAACACCGGGGAGCTGTTTTTT.

This clone was observed once. CDR3 region: CASSQDNRKANYGYTF. For the CDR3, the DNA is TGTGCCAGCAGCCAAGATAACAGGAAAGCTAACTATGGCTACACCTTC. The chain recombines TRBV3-1 (or the pseudogene TRBV3-2) with TRBJ1-2; TRBD1 is a possible D gene (5 bases). V was pared by 0 bases and J by 0 bases, with 11 bases between. Germline CDR1 is LGHDT and CDR2 is YNNKEL (reference sequence). CDR3 size: 16 residues.

The genes are TRBV6-5 and TRBJ1-2, with a weak D call TRBD1 (5 bases). The CDR3 totals 15 residues. V gave up 0 bases and J gave up 3 bases, with 11 bases separating them. CDR1 is MNHEY, CDR2 SVGAGI, per germline. CDR3 sequence reads: CASSYSQGSDYGYTF. In DNA form, the CDR3 reads TGTGCCAGCAGTTACTCGCAGGGAAGTGACTATGGCTACACCTTC.

The chain couples TRBV3-1 (or the pseudogene TRBV3-2) to TRBJ2-5, with a possible D match to TRBD1 (5 bases). The CDR3 loop spans 13 amino acids. The V gene's germline CDR1 is LGHDT and CDR2 YNNKEL (reference sequence). V was pared by 5 bases and J by 2 bases, with 9 bases between. CDR3 coding DNA: TGTGCCAGCAGCGACAGCGTACAAGAGACCCAGTACTTC. This translates into CASSDSVQETQYF.

The V gene is TRBV5-1, the J gene TRBJ1-6; no reliable D call. V was shortened by 9 bases and J by 9 bases, with 16 bases between the two germline ends. Per germline, CDR1 SGHRS and CDR2 YFSETQ. The CDR3 runs 13 residues. The CDR3 DNA reads as TGCGCCACCTCCCCGGAAGGGAGTTCACCCCTCCACTTT. This encodes CATSPEGSSPLHF.

The J gene is TRBJ2-3, the V gene TRBV19; 8 nucleotides agree with TRBD2. The CDR3 is 15 amino acids. The junction had 5 bases not matched to a gene; V was cut back by 2 bases and J by 4 bases. Germline lookup yields CDR1 LNHDA and CDR2 SQIVND (reference sequence). CDR3 sequence (DNA): TGTGCCAGTAGTATATCTCAGCGGGAGTCAGATACGCAGTATTTT. Amino acid sequence: CASSISQRESDTQYF.

The chain uses TRBV28 and TRBJ2-7, with 8 bases lining up with TRBD2. Unmatched junction bases numbered 8, after V lost 7 bases and J lost 3 bases. The germline V gene has CDR1 MDHEN and CDR2 SYDVKM. The CDR3 runs 14 residues. The CDR3 is CASTSRAGVYEQYF. The DNA of the CDR3 is TGTGCCAGCACTTCTCGAGCGGGAGTCTACGAGCAGTACTTC.

V usage is TRBV29-1 and J usage is TRBJ2-6; D not resolved. Deletions cut 7 bases from V and 0 bases from J, with 7 bases between. Germline CDR1 is SQVTM and CDR2 is ANQGSEA. The CDR3 loop spans 13 amino acids. The DNA for the CDR3 is TGCAGCGCGGCCGTCTCTGGGGCCAACGTCCTGACTTTC. Protein product: CSAAVSGANVLTF.

The gene calls are TRBV5-6 and TRBJ2-5, with a weak D call TRBD2 (6 bases). CDR3 length equals 16 residues. Deletions cut 7 bases from V and 5 bases from J, with 24 bases between. Germline values: CDR1 SGHDT, CDR2 YYEEEE. CDR3 protein: CASSSYLLGGRETQYF. The CDR3 nucleotides read TGTGCCAGCTCATCATATCTTTTGGGGGGTCGGGAGACCCAGTACTTC.

The CDR3 nucleotides read TGTGCCAGCAGCCCAAGGACTAGCGGCACCGGGGAGCTGTTTTTT. This gives the protein CASSPRTSGTGELFF. The chain uses TRBV11-2 and TRBJ2-2; 10 bases agree with TRBD2. CDR3 length equals 15 residues. The V and J ends lost 5 bases and 4 bases, in that order; junction bases with no gene match: 4. CDR1 and CDR2 from the germline V gene are SGHAT and FQNNGV.

This chain links TRBV19 with TRBJ2-2, with TRBD2 identical over 11 bases. There are 19 residues in the CDR3. V was clipped by 1 base and J by 6 bases; unmatched bases: 13. Germline V lookup: CDR1 LNHDA, CDR2 SQIVND (reference sequence). CDR3 residues: CASSIAPWRLAGRAGELFF. CDR3 bases: TGTGCCAGTAGTATAGCCCCCTGGAGACTAGCGGGGAGGGCCGGGGAGCTGTTTTTT.

The chain has TRBV7-2 and TRBJ1-3, with D perhaps TRBD1 (6 bases). This CDR3 comprises 17 residues. The V gene's germline CDR1 is SGHTA and CDR2 FQGNSA. V was shortened by 3 bases and J by 3 bases, with 18 bases between the two germline ends. The CDR3 nucleotides are TGTGCCAGCAGCTTGTTCTCAGGGGAAGGTATTGGAAACACCATATATTTT. This gives the protein CASSLFSGEGIGNTIYF.

The chain joins TRBV2 to TRBJ1-1; D remains ambiguous. Germline V CDR1 and CDR2: SNHLY, FYNNEI. The V gene lost 7 bases and the J gene lost 7 bases, with 13 bases spanning the gap. CDR3 size: 12 residues. The CDR3 spells CASNFAGYEAFF. The CDR3 DNA reads as TGTGCCAGCAACTTCGCGGGCTATGAAGCTTTCTTT.